The 27 T cell receptor beta chains below were found in one sample sequenced in a study of graft-versus-host responses after intestinal transplantation (dated by TCRdb to the early 2020s). Libraries were constructed by the immunoSEQ multiplex PCR assay. TCRdb's version of the immuneACCESS table is confined to in-frame rearrangements and falls short of the full clone set. An unresolved V gene accounts for under half of the shortfall where checked; the remainder is of unknown origin. Here the sample has 10,000 to 15,000 clones; less than 85% occur a single time. The ten biggest clones cover about 8.6% of the sample. The sample was PBMCs, taken almost 310 days after intestinal transplant. These receptors were collected from a human patient who received an intestinal transplant, so some T cells may come from the graft donor.

This sequence joins TRBV11-3 and TRBJ2-3; D is perhaps TRBD1 or TRBD2 (5 bases each). Trimming left V 1 base short and J 5 bases short, with 10 bases between. The CDR3 loop spans 14 amino acids. In germline, CDR1 is SGHNT, CDR2 YENEEA. CDR3 amino acids: CASSLGDQGDTQYF. DNA of the CDR3: TGTGCCAGCAGCTTAGGGGACCAAGGAGATACGCAGTATTTT.

V gene TRBV28 combines with J gene TRBJ2-1; 10 bases agree with TRBD2. Unmatched junction bases numbered 15, after V lost 3 bases and J lost 1 base. The CDR3 extends over 20 amino acids. Germline V gives CDR1 MDHEN, CDR2 SYDVKM. In DNA form, the CDR3 reads TGTGCCAGCAGTTTCCCGGGACTAGCGACCCCCTTAGATTCCTACAATGAGCAGTTCTTC. As protein: CASSFPGLATPLDSYNEQFF.

V usage is TRBV28 and J usage is TRBJ2-3; TRBD2 aligns across 9 bases. CDR3 length: 16 residues. With 4 bases clipped from V and 5 bases from J, the junction kept 10 bases outside the gene matches. Germline V gene sequence: CDR1 MDHEN, CDR2 SYDVKM. CDR3 amino acids: CASSSSSGVLVDTQYF. CDR3 bases: TGTGCCAGCAGTTCCTCTAGCGGGGTCCTTGTAGATACGCAGTATTTT.

The rearrangement joins TRBV7-9 to TRBJ2-1, with D tentatively TRBD1 (6 bases). The germline V gene encodes CDR1 SEHNR and CDR2 FQNEAQ (reference sequence). This CDR3 contains 14 residues. Trimming stripped 2 bases from V and 9 bases from J, with 14 bases between. CDR3 coding DNA: TGTGCCAGCAGCTTACTTCAGGGGCGAGGTGAGCAGTTCTTC. Translation gives CASSLLQGRGEQFF.

V and J are TRBV18 and TRBJ1-4; perhaps TRBD1 as D (5 bases). The CDR3 has 15 residues. Germline V gives CDR1 KGHSH, CDR2 LQKENI. The V end was cut by 4 bases, the J end by 5 bases, with 14 bases between. For the CDR3, the DNA is TGTGCCAGCTCACAAGGCAGACAGCGCAATGAAAAACTGTTTTTT. As protein: CASSQGRQRNEKLFF.

This clone has a handful of counts. V usage is TRBV5-6 and J usage is TRBJ2-3; no firm D call. The ends were cut back, 4 bases at V and 1 base at J, with 25 bases in the middle. The germline CDR1 and CDR2 sequences are SGHDT and YYEEEE. This CDR3 is 19 amino acids long. The CDR3 protein is CASSPHFVRLLAGTDTQYF. CDR3 coding DNA: TGTGCCAGCAGCCCACACTTTGTTCGGCTGCTCGCCGGCACAGATACGCAGTATTTT.

The chain couples TRBV28 to TRBJ2-7; the D is unclear. The CDR3 has 15 residues. The germline CDR1 and CDR2 sequences are MDHEN and SYDVKM. V was shortened by 6 bases and J by 1 base, with 16 bases between the two germline ends. Written as DNA, the CDR3 is TGTGCCAGCAGCTCTACCGGGCCGCTTTCCTACGAGCAGTACTTC. As protein: CASSSTGPLSYEQYF.

The chain uses TRBV30 and TRBJ1-1; D remains unclear. Germline V gene lookup returns CDR1 GTSNPN and CDR2 SVGIG (reference sequence). V gave up 4 bases and J gave up 1 base, with 7 bases separating them. The CDR3 is made up of 12 amino acids. The CDR3 nucleotides are TGTGCCTGGATGCGGGGGAACACTGAAGCTTTCTTT. Protein: CAWMRGNTEAFF.

The rearrangement links TRBV13 to TRBJ1-1, with D possibly matching TRBD1 (6 bases). CDR3 length: 11 amino acids. Germline values: CDR1 PRHDT, CDR2 FYEKMQ (reference sequence). Trimming left V 4 bases short and J 8 bases short, with 8 bases between. The CDR3: CASSYDREAFF. The CDR3 DNA reads TGTGCCAGCAGCTATGACAGGGAAGCTTTCTTT. Combining the CDR3 with reference TRBV13 and TRBJ1-1 gives the whole variable domain AAGVIQSPRHLIKEKRETATLKCYPIPRHDTVYWYQQGPGQDPQFLISFYEKMQSDKGSIPDRFSAQQFSDYHSELNMSSLELGDSALYFCASSYDREAFFGQGTRLTVV.

J is TRBJ1-3 and V is TRBV15; no firm D call. This CDR3 region has 16 residues. V was shortened by 0 bases and J by 1 base, with 10 bases between the two germline ends. CDR1 LNHNV and CDR2 YYDKDF come from the germline V gene (reference sequence). The CDR3: CATSRDLVGSGNTIYF. The CDR3 nucleotides read TGTGCCACCAGCAGAGATCTGGTGGGTTCTGGAAACACCATATATTTT.

This chain joins TRBV11-2 and TRBJ1-2, with TRBD1 as a possible D gene (6 bases). The V gene lost 3 bases and the J gene lost 9 bases, with 23 bases spanning the gap. The CDR3 runs 16 residues. Germline values: CDR1 SGHAT, CDR2 FQNNGV. CDR3 in amino acids: CASSFTTDNRAVSYTF. DNA of the CDR3: TGTGCCAGCAGCTTCACAACCGACAACAGGGCCGTAAGCTACACCTTC.

The rearrangement joins TRBV19 to TRBJ1-1; TRBD1 matches at 11 bases. Germline assignment: CDR1 LNHDA and CDR2 SQIVND (reference sequence). This CDR3 is built from 16 residues. Trimming took 2 bases from V and 4 from J; bases not matched to a gene: 6. The CDR3 DNA is TGTGCCAGTAGTATAAGGCGGACAGGGGGCGGCACTGAAGCTTTCTTT. The encoded protein is CASSIRRTGGGTEAFF.

The rearrangement uses TRBV6-4 and TRBJ1-6; the D is unclear. V gave up 3 bases and J gave up 0 bases, with 6 bases separating them. The CDR3 sequence is 15 residues long. CDR1 and CDR2 from the germline V gene are MRHNA and SNTAGT. CDR3 residues: CASSEGSSYNSPLHF. CDR3 bases: TGTGCCAGCAGTGAGGGGAGCTCCTATAATTCACCCCTCCACTTT.

The chain employs TRBV9 and TRBJ2-3, with a weak D call TRBD2 (5 bases). Germline V lookup: CDR1 SGDLS, CDR2 YYNGEE. The CDR3 runs 14 residues. Trimming shortened V by 3 bases and J by 0 bases, and 8 bases separated the two germline ends. The CDR3 reads CASSARTSTDTQYF. The CDR3 DNA reads TGTGCCAGCAGCGCGAGGACTAGCACAGATACGCAGTATTTT.

The rearrangement links TRBV6-1 to TRBJ2-1; 10 bases align to TRBD2. The V gene end was trimmed by 3 bases and the J gene end by 8 bases; junction bases not matched to a gene: 10. The length of the CDR3 is 16 residues. The germline V gene encodes CDR1 MNHNS and CDR2 SASEGT. CDR3 sequence: CASSDLASSGSYEQFF. CDR3 in DNA: TGTGCCAGCAGTGATTTGGCGTCTAGCGGGAGCTATGAGCAGTTCTTC.

The chain couples TRBV30 to TRBJ2-3; 11 bases line up with TRBD2. The V gene's germline CDR1 is GTSNPN and CDR2 SVGIG (reference sequence). Trimming took 2 bases from V and 2 from J; bases not matched to a gene: 9. This CDR3 has 17 amino acids. The CDR3 reads CAWSYLAGGLFTDTQYF. In nucleotides, the CDR3 is TGTGCCTGGAGTTATCTAGCGGGAGGTTTGTTCACAGATACGCAGTATTTT.

The V gene is TRBV29-1, the J gene TRBJ2-5; 10 bases match TRBD2. The V gene's germline CDR1 is SQVTM and CDR2 ANQGSEA. CDR3 length: 12 amino acids. V was pared by 6 bases and J by 4 bases, with 2 bases of the junction left unmatched. DNA for the CDR3: TGCAGCGTAAGCGGGAGGGGAGAGACCCAGTACTTC. It encodes CSVSGRGETQYF.

The chain combines TRBV6-1 with TRBJ2-7; D might be TRBD2 (6 bases). Germline V lookup: CDR1 MNHNS, CDR2 SASEGT. This CDR3 region has 15 residues. Trimming took off 2 bases at V and 4 bases at J, with 15 bases between the two ends. The CDR3 coding sequence is TGTGCCAGCAGTGAATCCTGGGAGGATCATTACGAGCAGTACTTC. Protein: CASSESWEDHYEQYF.

The chain carries TRBV5-1 and TRBJ1-4, with D unclear. CDR1 SGHRS and CDR2 YFSETQ come from the germline V gene. This CDR3 region has 14 residues. Trimming pared 0 bases from V and 7 bases from J, leaving 10 bases between. The CDR3, as DNA: TGCGCCAGCAGCTTGGGGTCAGTATCTGAAAAACTGTTTTTT. It translates to CASSLGSVSEKLFF.

The genes are TRBV10-1 and TRBJ2-1; 8 bases are shared with TRBD2. This CDR3 region has 19 residues. Trimming at V came to 3 bases and at J to 0 bases, leaving 13 bases not matched to a gene. The V gene's germline CDR1 is WNHNN and CDR2 SYGVQD (reference sequence). The CDR3 sequence: CASSEVVAGPPFSYNEQFF. The CDR3 DNA is TGCGCCAGCAGTGAAGTGGTAGCGGGGCCACCTTTCTCCTACAATGAGCAGTTCTTC.

This clone appeared once. V gene TRBV11-2 combines with J gene TRBJ2-1; no clear D gene. Germline CDR1 is SGHAT and CDR2 is FQNNGV. There are 14 residues in the CDR3. V was clipped by 5 bases and J by 2 bases, with 10 bases between them. The CDR3 nucleotides are TGTGCCAGCAGCCCCTTAGCCGCCTACAATGAGCAGTTCTTC. Amino acids: CASSPLAAYNEQFF.

The chain carries TRBV7-8 and TRBJ2-5; D is tentatively TRBD1 or TRBD2 (5 bases each). There are 13 residues in the CDR3. With 0 bases removed from V and 5 bases from J, the gap between germline ends came to 7 bases. Germline lookup yields CDR1 SGHVS and CDR2 FQNEAQ. The CDR3 sequence is CASSLARDETQYF. CDR3 coding DNA: TGTGCCAGCAGCTTAGCTCGGGACGAGACCCAGTACTTC.

This clone was found once. This chain joins TRBV7-2 and TRBJ2-7; 9 bases line up with TRBD1. Germline CDR1 is SGHTA and CDR2 is FQGNSA. This CDR3 is 13 amino acids long. With V trimmed by 8 bases and J by 3 bases, 5 bases remained unmatched. CDR3 residues: CASQTGGYYEQYF. As DNA, the CDR3 is TGTGCCAGCCAGACAGGGGGTTACTACGAGCAGTACTTC.

There are a few counts of this clone. J is TRBJ2-1 and V is TRBV4-1, with 8 bases matching TRBD2. Trimming cost V 4 bases and J 6 bases; bases outside gene matches: 20. CDR1 is MGHRA and CDR2 is YSYEKL in the germline V gene. This CDR3 region has 19 residues. This CDR3 reads CASSPQQAGVRILGNEQFF. DNA for the CDR3: TGCGCCAGCAGCCCGCAGCAAGCGGGAGTACGAATACTAGGCAATGAGCAGTTCTTC.

V and J are TRBV21-1 and TRBJ1-2; TRBD1 is the table's D call and was not checked against the DNA. TRBV21-1 is tagged as a pseudogene. The CDR3 is 17 amino acids. The CDR3 nucleotides are TGTGCCAGCATCAAAAATAATGATAGGGGGATAAACTATGGCTACACCTTC. Translating it yields CASIKNNDRGINYGYTF.

The V and J genes are TRBV29-1 and TRBJ1-1; D ambiguous. The CDR3 loop spans 12 amino acids. The V gene lost 3 bases and the J gene lost 4 bases, with 9 bases spanning the gap. Germline assignment: CDR1 SQVTM and CDR2 ANQGSEA. In nucleotides, the CDR3 is TGCAGCGTTGAGGGAACGGGCACTGAAGCTTTCTTT. Its translation is CSVEGTGTEAFF.

The genes are TRBV27 and TRBJ2-7; D remains ambiguous. The CDR3 runs to 11 residues. Trimming pared 2 bases from V and 4 bases from J, leaving 3 bases between. CDR1 is MNHEY, CDR2 SMNVEV, per germline (reference sequence). CDR3 sequence (DNA): TGTGCCAGCAGTTTAGGGTACGAGCAGTACTTC. It is translated as CASSLGYEQYF.